The 26 T cell receptor beta chains listed next were all sequenced from one sample in a study of cytomegalovirus exposure and HLA in healthy donors. Method: immunoSEQ multiplex PCR; TCRdb's copy keeps in-frame clones and lacks some. The sample includes some 170,000 clones, more than 75% seen only once; the top ten take approximately 1.5%. Sequencing input: PBMCs. Receptors were obtained from a woman in her thirties in good health and CMV-seronegative.

This clone came up once. The chain carries TRBV27 and TRBJ2-7; 14 positions match TRBD2. From germline, CDR1 is MNHEY and CDR2 SMNVEV (reference sequence). CDR3 length: 15 amino acids. J gave up 3 bases and V 5 bases, and 3 bases lay outside the gene matches. CDR3 protein: CASSEGTSGGYEQYF. In DNA, the CDR3 is TGTGCCAGCAGTGAAGGGACTAGCGGGGGCTACGAGCAGTACTTC.

The V gene is TRBV4-3, the J gene TRBJ2-1, with TRBD2 as a possible D gene (5 bases). The germline V and J ends were trimmed by 4 bases and 4 bases, with 11 bases remaining between them. The CDR3 runs to 14 residues. Germline V lookup: CDR1 LGHNA, CDR2 YSLEER. This chain's CDR3 is CASSPKSGYNEQFF. The DNA for the CDR3 is TGCGCCAGCAGCCCGAAAAGCGGATACAATGAGCAGTTCTTC.

V usage is TRBV6-5 and J usage is TRBJ2-5; 12 bases line up with TRBD2. J was trimmed by 9 bases and V by 0 bases; bases with no gene match: 5. The CDR3 contains 15 residues. Per germline, CDR1 MNHEY and CDR2 SVGAGI. Here the CDR3 reads CASSYSTSGGYSQYF. CDR3 nucleotides: TGTGCCAGCAGTTACTCCACTAGCGGGGGGTATTCCCAGTACTTC.

The chain employs TRBV29-1 and TRBJ2-7; D is unresolved. This CDR3 has 13 residues. Germline values: CDR1 SQVTM, CDR2 ANQGSEA. Deletions cut 3 bases from V and 1 base from J, with 10 bases between. The CDR3 DNA sequence: TGCAGCGTTGATTCAGTCGGGTCCTACGAGCAGTACTTC. This translates into CSVDSVGSYEQYF.

The genes are TRBV27 and TRBJ2-1; 8 positions match TRBD1. CDR1 and CDR2 (germline): MNHEY, SMNVEV (reference sequence). V lost 5 bases, J lost 3 bases, and 3 bases stayed unmatched. The CDR3 sequence is 14 residues long. The CDR3 loop is CASSIRGLYNEQFF. In DNA, the CDR3 is TGTGCCAGCAGTATCAGGGGGCTCTACAATGAGCAGTTCTTC.

The gene calls are TRBV4-3 and TRBJ1-1; D not certain. V shed 0 bases and J shed 1 base, with 6 bases lying between them. Germline assignment: CDR1 LGHNA and CDR2 YSLEER. CDR3 size: 14 residues. In DNA form, the CDR3 reads TGCGCCAGCAGCCAAGATTGGGCGAACACTGAAGCTTTCTTT. This translates into CASSQDWANTEAFF.

This chain joins TRBV19 and TRBJ1-1, with D possibly TRBD1 on 5 matching bases. V shed 8 bases and J shed 1 base, with 14 bases lying between them. The CDR3 contains 14 residues. The germline V gene has CDR1 LNHDA and CDR2 SQIVND (reference sequence). The CDR3, as DNA: TGTGCCAGTTTCCCCATCGGGGGGAACACTGAAGCTTTCTTT. Protein product: CASFPIGGNTEAFF.

This rearrangement joins TRBV9 to TRBJ2-1, with 7 bases that match TRBD2. This CDR3 region has 13 residues. V lost 4 bases, J lost 10 bases, and 8 bases stayed unmatched. Germline V CDR1 and CDR2: SGDLS, YYNGEE. This CDR3 is CASSKHGREEQFF. DNA for the CDR3: TGTGCCAGCAGCAAGCATGGGCGGGAGGAGCAGTTCTTC.

V and J are TRBV4-1 and TRBJ1-2; no clear D gene. V lost 1 base to trimming and J lost 5 bases, with 23 bases between them. Germline V gene lookup returns CDR1 MGHRA and CDR2 YSYEKL. The CDR3 has 18 amino acids. The CDR3 bases are TGCGCCAGCAGCCAAGGGAACAACGGGGTGTCTCGAGGGTATGGCTACACCTTC. It specifies CASSQGNNGVSRGYGYTF.

In regard to this clone: The junction shows a germline mismatch at one end, possibly a read error. The chain links TRBV7-9 to TRBJ2-2; TRBD2 agrees at 12 bases. The CDR3 has 16 residues. The germline V gene has CDR1 SEHNR and CDR2 FQNEAQ (reference sequence). The CDR3 loop reads CASSLAGGPNTGELFF. The CDR3 nucleotides read TGTGCCAGCAGCCTAGCGGGGGGGCCCAACACCGGGGAGCTGTTTTTT.

The count of this clone is one. This chain uses TRBV4-1 with TRBJ2-3; maybe TRBD1 (6 bases). Trimming pared 4 bases from V and 0 bases from J, leaving 8 bases between. The CDR3 is 14 amino acids. Looked up from germline, CDR1 is MGHRA and CDR2 is YSYEKL. DNA for the CDR3: TGCGCCAGCAGCCCGGACAGAAGCACAGATACGCAGTATTTT. Translating it yields CASSPDRSTDTQYF.

The rearrangement links TRBV6-6 to TRBJ1-2, with 9 positions matching TRBD1. This CDR3 has 15 amino acids. Trimming cost V 6 bases and J 1 base; bases outside gene matches: 6. Germline loops: CDR1 MNHNY, CDR2 SVGAGI (reference sequence). Here the CDR3 reads CASSLGTGINYGYTF. The CDR3, as DNA: TGTGCCAGCAGCTTGGGGACAGGGATTAACTATGGCTACACCTTC.

The V and J genes are TRBV14 and TRBJ2-2; TRBD2 agrees at 7 bases. Germline values: CDR1 SGHDN, CDR2 FVKESK. The V segment lost 0 bases and the J segment 4 bases; nucleotides outside the gene matches: 5. CDR3 length: 16 amino acids. The CDR3 DNA reads as TGTGCCAGCAGCCAAGATACCGGGACTATCACCGGGGAGCTGTTTTTT. It yields the protein CASSQDTGTITGELFF.

J is TRBJ2-2 and V is TRBV6-1; D is unclear. This CDR3 is 14 amino acids long. Germline V lookup: CDR1 MNHNS, CDR2 SASEGT. Trimming pared 2 bases from V and 3 bases from J, leaving 7 bases between. The CDR3 region is CASSETGDTGELFF. CDR3 in DNA: TGTGCCAGCAGTGAAACGGGTGACACCGGGGAGCTGTTTTTT.

The chain carries TRBV4-1 and TRBJ2-7; a weak D match, TRBD1 (5 bases). The V gene's germline CDR1 is MGHRA and CDR2 YSYEKL. Trimming removed 0 bases from V and 10 bases from J, with 22 bases in between. The CDR3 covers 16 residues. The CDR3 protein is CASSQDRAGRTWDQYF. The CDR3 nucleotides are TGCGCCAGCAGCCAAGATAGAGCAGGGCGGACCTGGGATCAGTACTTC.

The chain is built from TRBV5-4 and TRBJ2-7; TRBD2 agrees at 8 bases. Unmatched junction bases numbered 8, after V lost 4 bases and J lost 5 bases. The CDR3 spans 14 residues. Germline CDR1 is SGHNT and CDR2 is YYREEE (reference sequence). The CDR3 bases are TGTGCCAGCAGCGTTCTTGCGGGGGGCGACGAGCAGTACTTC. It yields the protein CASSVLAGGDEQYF.

The chain joins TRBV7-6 to TRBJ2-1, with D unclear. Germline V gives CDR1 SGHVS, CDR2 FNYEAQ. The CDR3 has 12 residues. V was shortened by 5 bases and J by 8 bases, with 10 bases between the two germline ends. The CDR3 DNA sequence: TGTGCCAGCAGCCCGTCAGGTTATGAGCAGTTCTTC. Encoded protein: CASSPSGYEQFF.

J is TRBJ1-6 and V is TRBV6-1; D is possibly TRBD1 (5 bases). CDR3 length: 18 amino acids. Trimming took 4 bases from V and 0 from J, leaving 16 bases between them. The germline CDR1 and CDR2 sequences are MNHNS and SASEGT. For the CDR3, the DNA is TGTGCCAGCAGTGCCTCAGGGCGACAGAGCTCCTATAATTCACCCCTCCACTTT. This encodes CASSASGRQSSYNSPLHF.

This chain connects TRBV2 to TRBJ2-7; the D is unclear. This CDR3 is built from 14 residues. Germline V lookup: CDR1 SNHLY, CDR2 FYNNEI. The V end lost 8 bases, the J end lost 0 bases, and 14 bases lay between the germline ends. The CDR3 nucleotides read TGTGCCAGCTTGCGGAGCCAGAGCTCCTACGAGCAGTACTTC. Protein product: CASLRSQSSYEQYF.

V gene TRBV7-2 combines with J gene TRBJ1-2, with D unclear. The germline gives CDR1 SGHTA, CDR2 FQGNSA. Trimming stripped 3 bases from V and 7 bases from J, with 12 bases between. This CDR3 has 13 amino acids. The CDR3 protein is CASSLGGVGGYTF. The CDR3, as DNA: TGTGCCAGCAGCTTGGGAGGAGTGGGTGGCTACACCTTC.

The rearrangement uses TRBV11-2 and TRBJ2-3; D gene uncertain. CDR1 and CDR2 (germline): SGHAT, FQNNGV. V lost 6 bases to trimming and J lost 1 base, with 8 bases between them. This CDR3 is built from 13 residues. The DNA for the CDR3 is TGTGCCAGCAGGAAGAGCGGCACAGATACGCAGTATTTT. Translating gives CASRKSGTDTQYF.

The chain carries TRBV5-6 and TRBJ2-3; possibly TRBD2 for D (7 bases). Germline CDR1 reads SGHDT; CDR2 reads YYEEEE. With 0 bases removed from V and 4 bases from J, the gap between germline ends came to 18 bases. CDR3 length: 17 amino acids. In nucleotides, the CDR3 is TGTGCCAGCAGCTTGGGGGGGGCGGGGGCCCGGGCAGATACGCAGTATTTT. Encoded protein: CASSLGGAGARADTQYF.

The chain joins TRBV10-3 to TRBJ2-5, with D unresolved. Deletions cut 4 bases from V and 2 bases from J, with 8 bases between. The germline V gene encodes CDR1 ENHRY and CDR2 SYGVKD. CDR3 length: 13 amino acids. CDR3 in DNA: TGTGCCATCAGTGCTGGCGGTCAAGAGACCCAGTACTTC. This codes for CAISAGGQETQYF.

The chain carries TRBV10-3 and TRBJ1-1; D remains ambiguous. There are 15 residues in the CDR3. Trimming shortened V by 6 bases and J by 0 bases, and 14 bases separated the two germline ends. Looked up from germline, CDR1 is ENHRY and CDR2 is SYGVKD. The CDR3 loop reads CAISPVRELNTEAFF. The CDR3 DNA follows: TGTGCCATCAGCCCGGTGAGGGAGCTGAACACTGAAGCTTTCTTT.

This chain joins TRBV9 and TRBJ2-5; 9 bases agree with TRBD1. V lost 6 bases and J lost 5; bases outside the gene matches: 5. CDR1 is SGDLS and CDR2 is YYNGEE in the germline V gene. CDR3 size: 13 residues. CDR3: CASNRDRAETQYF. CDR3 bases: TGTGCCAGCAACCGGGACAGGGCCGAGACCCAGTACTTC.

V is TRBV6-5 and J is TRBJ1-2; D remains unclear. CDR3 size: 14 residues. V lost 0 bases and J 5 bases, leaving 10 bases between the germline ends. Germline V gives CDR1 MNHEY, CDR2 SVGAGI. This CDR3 is CASSYSSGEYGYTF. In nucleotides, the CDR3 is TGTGCCAGCAGTTACTCGAGCGGGGAATATGGCTACACCTTC.